This is a list of T cell receptor beta chains from one sample in a study of CD8+ T cells in alopecia areata. Some clones are missing from TCRdb's copy, which holds only in-frame ones; the method was immunoSEQ multiplex PCR. The table includes 200,000 or so clones, roughly two fifths detected once. Sequenced material: CD4+ T cells sorted from blood, taken at approximately week 30, from a patient treated with tofacitinib. The receptors originated from a human donor with alopecia areata. Both conserved end residues are part of each CDR3. D genes are given only for firm matches. A clone size is listed for some rows: how often the clone was seen (once, few, many), or a class if it is expanded.

abundance: NA
j_gene: TRBJ2-5
v_gene: TRBV7-3
d_gene: NA
CDR3nt: TGTGCCAGCAGCCCGCGGGGAGAGCGAGGCGAGACCCAGTACTTC
CDR3aa: CASSPRGERGETQYF

abundance: few
j_gene: TRBJ2-2
v_gene: TRBV5-4
d_gene: TRBD2
CDR3nt: TGTGCCAGCAGCTTGGGGCCCGGGACTAGCGGGACGGTCGGGGAGCTGTTTTTT
CDR3aa: CASSLGPGTSGTVGELFF

abundance: NA
j_gene: TRBJ2-6
v_gene: TRBV14
d_gene: NA
CDR3nt: TGTGCCAGCAGAAGGGCCGGAGGGACCGGGGCCAACGTCCTGACTTTC
CDR3aa: CASRRAGGTGANVLTF

abundance: NA
j_gene: TRBJ2-6
v_gene: TRBV25-1
d_gene: TRBD1
CDR3nt: TGTGCCAGCAGCGAAGACAGGGCCGGGGCCAACGTCCTGACTTTC
CDR3aa: CASSEDRAGANVLTF

abundance: NA
j_gene: TRBJ1-1
v_gene: TRBV6-1
d_gene: NA
CDR3nt: TGTGCCAGCGGGCCTCAAGGGGTGGTGAACACTGAAGCTTTCTTT
CDR3aa: CASGPQGVVNTEAFF

abundance: NA
j_gene: TRBJ2-1
v_gene: TRBV25-1
d_gene: TRBD2
CDR3nt: TGTGCCACCCGACTAGCGGGAGGGAATGAGCAGTTCTTC
CDR3aa: CATRLAGGNEQFF

abundance: few
j_gene: TRBJ2-6
v_gene: TRBV4-1
d_gene: NA
CDR3nt: TGCGCCAGCAGCCAAGTTGATATGGGGTTCTCTGGGGCCAACGTCCTGACTTTC
CDR3aa: CASSQVDMGFSGANVLTF

abundance: few
j_gene: TRBJ1-6
v_gene: TRBV30
d_gene: NA
CDR3nt: TGTGCCTGGAGAAAGAGGGAGGGGTATAATTCACCCCTCCACTTT
CDR3aa: CAWRKREGYNSPLHF

abundance: NA
j_gene: TRBJ2-4
v_gene: TRBV11-2
d_gene: TRBD2
CDR3nt: TGTGCCAGCAGCCGGGGGGGCAGCTCGAACATTCAGTACTTC
CDR3aa: CASSRGGSSNIQYF

abundance: NA
j_gene: TRBJ1-5
v_gene: TRBV27
d_gene: NA
CDR3nt: TGTGCCAGCGGGAGGCTTGCGACAGGCAGCAATCAGCCCCAGCATTTT
CDR3aa: CASGRLATGSNQPQHF

abundance: NA
j_gene: TRBJ2-4
v_gene: TRBV6-1
d_gene: NA
CDR3nt: TGTGCCAGCAGTGAAGCAGGGGGGGTAAACATTCAGTACTTC
CDR3aa: CASSEAGGVNIQYF

abundance: NA
j_gene: TRBJ2-5
v_gene: TRBV6-6
d_gene: NA
CDR3nt: TGTGCCAGCAGCGATGGGCAGGGAGAGACCCAGTACTTC
CDR3aa: CASSDGQGETQYF

abundance: few
j_gene: TRBJ1-5
v_gene: TRBV23-1
d_gene: NA
CDR3nt: TGCGCCAGCGGCGGGTGGCCAGATAGCAATCAGCCCCAGCATTTT
CDR3aa: CASGGWPDSNQPQHF

abundance: NA
j_gene: TRBJ1-4
v_gene: TRBV6-5
d_gene: NA
CDR3nt: TGTGCCAGCAGACAGGGCTCGGTTAATGAAAAACTGTTTTTT
CDR3aa: CASRQGSVNEKLFF

abundance: once
j_gene: TRBJ2-7
v_gene: TRBV5-8
d_gene: TRBD1
CDR3nt: TGTGCCAGCAGCCCCCGGGACAGGGGGACCTACGAGCAGTACTTC
CDR3aa: CASSPRDRGTYEQYF

abundance: NA
j_gene: TRBJ2-7
v_gene: TRBV29-1
d_gene: NA
CDR3nt: TGCAGCGTTGAACAGGGGAACTACGAGCAGTACTTC
CDR3aa: CSVEQGNYEQYF

abundance: NA
j_gene: TRBJ2-1
v_gene: TRBV7-8
d_gene: NA
CDR3nt: TGTGCCAGCAGCCCAGACGGACAGCTCTACAATGAGCAGTTCTTC
CDR3aa: CASSPDGQLYNEQFF

abundance: NA
j_gene: TRBJ1-4
v_gene: TRBV6-5
d_gene: NA
CDR3nt: TGTGCCAGCAGGTCGACAGCCCCGAATGAAAAACTGTTTTTT
CDR3aa: CASRSTAPNEKLFF

abundance: NA
j_gene: TRBJ1-6
v_gene: TRBV6-4
d_gene: NA
CDR3nt: TGTGCCAGCAGCGAAGCACGGGGGCAATCACCCCTCCACTTT
CDR3aa: CASSEARGQSPLHF

abundance: NA
j_gene: TRBJ2-3
v_gene: TRBV29-1
d_gene: NA
CDR3nt: TGCAGCGCTGGTCGGCTGAGAGGCGCAGATACGCAGTATTTT
CDR3aa: CSAGRLRGADTQYF

abundance: NA
j_gene: TRBJ2-5
v_gene: TRBV10-3
d_gene: TRBD1
CDR3nt: TGTGCCATCAGACGCACATTAGACAGGGTGGGAGAGACCCAGTACTTC
CDR3aa: CAIRRTLDRVGETQYF

abundance: NA
j_gene: TRBJ2-2
v_gene: TRBV7-2
d_gene: NA
CDR3nt: TGTGCCAGCAGCTTTAGTAGCGGAATATACACCGGGGAGCTGTTTTTT
CDR3aa: CASSFSSGIYTGELFF

abundance: NA
j_gene: TRBJ2-2
v_gene: TRBV2
d_gene: NA
CDR3nt: TGTGCCAGCAGGAAAGTTACTGGAGGGGGGGAGCTGTTTTTT
CDR3aa: CASRKVTGGGELFF

abundance: few
j_gene: TRBJ1-1
v_gene: TRBV7-2
d_gene: NA
CDR3nt: TGTGCCAGCAGCTTGGACGATCTCAGACTTAAGAACACTGAAGCTTTCTTT
CDR3aa: CASSLDDLRLKNTEAFF

abundance: many
j_gene: TRBJ1-2
v_gene: TRBV5-1
d_gene: NA
CDR3nt: TGCGCCAGCAGCTTAGGCACAAACTATGGCTACACCTTC
CDR3aa: CASSLGTNYGYTF

abundance: NA
j_gene: TRBJ2-1
v_gene: TRBV30
d_gene: TRBD2
CDR3nt: TGTGCCTGGAGTGTAGGGCTAGCGGGGATAGCGTTCTTC
CDR3aa: CAWSVGLAGIAFF

abundance: NA
j_gene: TRBJ1-5
v_gene: TRBV28
d_gene: NA
CDR3nt: TGTGCCAGCAGACCCGGTGGTTCTTCAAATCAGCCCCAGCATTTT
CDR3aa: CASRPGGSSNQPQHF

abundance: NA
j_gene: TRBJ2-3
v_gene: TRBV14
d_gene: NA
CDR3nt: TGTGCCAGCAGCCAACAGGACTTTGGTTCGAGCACAGATACGCAGTATTTT
CDR3aa: CASSQQDFGSSTDTQYF

abundance: few
j_gene: TRBJ2-7
v_gene: TRBV9
d_gene: NA
CDR3nt: TGTGCCAGCAGTTTCGGCACGCCAGCTAGGGGAGCCTACGAGCAGTACTTC
CDR3aa: CASSFGTPARGAYEQYF

abundance: NA
j_gene: TRBJ2-5
v_gene: TRBV5-1
d_gene: NA
CDR3nt: TGCGCCAGCAGCCTAACGCAAGAGACCCAGTACTTC
CDR3aa: CASSLTQETQYF

abundance: NA
j_gene: TRBJ1-5
v_gene: TRBV7-8
d_gene: NA
CDR3nt: TGTGCCAGCAGCTTAGCGCGGGGGCGAGATCAGCCCCAGCATTTT
CDR3aa: CASSLARGRDQPQHF

abundance: few
j_gene: TRBJ1-2
v_gene: TRBV5-1
d_gene: NA
CDR3nt: TGCGCCAGCAGCGTACAGGAGAGTGATGGCTACACCTTC
CDR3aa: CASSVQESDGYTF

abundance: once
j_gene: TRBJ1-3
v_gene: TRBV30
d_gene: NA
CDR3nt: TGTGCCTGGAGTGTAGGTTCCGGGATCTCTGGAAACACCATATATTTT
CDR3aa: CAWSVGSGISGNTIYF

abundance: NA
j_gene: TRBJ2-7
v_gene: TRBV7-8
d_gene: NA
CDR3nt: TGTGCCAGCAGCTTAGGGGACCAATCCTACGAGCAGTACTTC
CDR3aa: CASSLGDQSYEQYF

abundance: few
j_gene: TRBJ2-3
v_gene: TRBV5-1
d_gene: TRBD2
CDR3nt: TGCGCCAGCAGCGTGGGGACTAGCGGGAGAGATACGCAGTATTTT
CDR3aa: CASSVGTSGRDTQYF

abundance: NA
j_gene: TRBJ2-7
v_gene: TRBV6-1
d_gene: NA
CDR3nt: TGTGCCAGCGTCTTGAGGGTCCAATTGTACGAGCAGTACTTC
CDR3aa: CASVLRVQLYEQYF

abundance: NA
j_gene: TRBJ2-6
v_gene: TRBV19
d_gene: NA
CDR3nt: TGTGCCAGTAGTGAAACCCTGGGGGTGTTCAACGGTGGGGCCAACGTCCTGACTTTC
CDR3aa: CASSETLGVFNGGANVLTF

abundance: NA
j_gene: TRBJ1-1
v_gene: TRBV25-1
d_gene: NA
CDR3nt: TGTGCCAGCAGTGCCCGAATTGGTGGGGACGGGAACACTGAAGCTTTCTTT
CDR3aa: CASSARIGGDGNTEAFF

abundance: NA
j_gene: TRBJ2-1
v_gene: TRBV6-5
d_gene: NA
CDR3nt: TGTGCCAGCAGTCTGGACGGCAACAATGAGCAGTTCTTC
CDR3aa: CASSLDGNNEQFF

abundance: NA
j_gene: TRBJ2-7
v_gene: TRBV6-6
d_gene: NA
CDR3nt: TGTGCCAGCATCCCGGCGCAGGGAATCTACGAGCAGTACTTC
CDR3aa: CASIPAQGIYEQYF

abundance: few
j_gene: TRBJ1-3
v_gene: TRBV4-1
d_gene: NA
CDR3nt: TGCGCCAGCAGCCAAGAAGCAGGCCACCTTTCTGGAAACACCATATATTTT
CDR3aa: CASSQEAGHLSGNTIYF

abundance: few
j_gene: TRBJ2-5
v_gene: TRBV7-9
d_gene: NA
CDR3nt: TGTGCCAGCAGCGTAGGAGGCTACCAAGAGACCCAGTACTTC
CDR3aa: CASSVGGYQETQYF

abundance: NA
j_gene: TRBJ1-2
v_gene: TRBV4-2
d_gene: TRBD1
CDR3nt: TGTGCCAGCAGCCAAGATCCGTCAACAGGGGGGGCAGGCTATGGCTACACCTTC
CDR3aa: CASSQDPSTGGAGYGYTF

abundance: few
j_gene: TRBJ1-3
v_gene: TRBV9
d_gene: NA
CDR3nt: TGTGCCAGCAGCTCTCAAGTGGGATTTGGGAACACCATATATTTT
CDR3aa: CASSSQVGFGNTIYF

abundance: NA
j_gene: TRBJ2-7
v_gene: TRBV29-1
d_gene: NA
CDR3nt: TGCAGCGTTTACAATCATGCCGGCCTAAATTACGAGCAGTACTTC
CDR3aa: CSVYNHAGLNYEQYF